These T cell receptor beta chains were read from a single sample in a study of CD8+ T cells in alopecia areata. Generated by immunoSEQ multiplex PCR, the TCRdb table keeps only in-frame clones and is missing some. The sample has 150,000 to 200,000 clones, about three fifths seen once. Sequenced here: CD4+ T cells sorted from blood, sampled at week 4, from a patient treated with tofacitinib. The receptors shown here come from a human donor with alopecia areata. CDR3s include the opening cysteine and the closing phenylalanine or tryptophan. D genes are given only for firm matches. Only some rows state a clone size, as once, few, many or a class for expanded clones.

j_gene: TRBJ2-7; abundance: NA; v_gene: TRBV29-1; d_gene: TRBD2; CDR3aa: CSAGLAGGYVYEQYF; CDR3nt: TGCAGCGCGGGACTAGCGGGCGGTTATGTTTACGAGCAGTACTTC
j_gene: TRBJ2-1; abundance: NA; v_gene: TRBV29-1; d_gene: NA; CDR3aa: CSVGTSFDEQFF; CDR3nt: TGCAGCGTTGGAACTAGCTTCGACGAGCAGTTCTTC
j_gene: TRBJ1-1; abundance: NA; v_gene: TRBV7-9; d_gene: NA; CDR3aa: CASSSPGLGGTEAFF; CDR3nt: TGTGCCAGCAGCAGCCCGGGACTAGGCGGCACTGAAGCTTTCTTT
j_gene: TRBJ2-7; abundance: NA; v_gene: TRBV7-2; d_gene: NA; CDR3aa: CASSYQGNPSYEQYF; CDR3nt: TGTGCCAGCAGTTACCAGGGCAACCCGTCCTACGAGCAGTACTTC
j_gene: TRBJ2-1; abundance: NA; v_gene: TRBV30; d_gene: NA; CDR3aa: CAWSVGNEQFF; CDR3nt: TGTGCCTGGAGTGTAGGGAATGAGCAGTTCTTC
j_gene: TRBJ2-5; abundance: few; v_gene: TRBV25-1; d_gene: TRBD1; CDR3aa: CASSSPGGIQETQYF; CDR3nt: TGTGCCAGCAGTAGTCCAGGGGGAATCCAAGAGACCCAGTACTTC
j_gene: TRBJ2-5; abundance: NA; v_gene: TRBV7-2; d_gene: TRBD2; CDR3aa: CASSLDNRPAGEQYF; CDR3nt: TGTGCCAGCAGCTTAGATAATAGGCCCGCGGGAGAGCAGTACTTC
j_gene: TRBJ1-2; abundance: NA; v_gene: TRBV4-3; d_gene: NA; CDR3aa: CASSQDPVYGYTF; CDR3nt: TGCGCCAGCAGCCAAGACCCAGTATATGGCTACACCTTC
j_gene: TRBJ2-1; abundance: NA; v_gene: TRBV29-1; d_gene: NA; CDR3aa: CSGWRRGSYNEQFF; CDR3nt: TGCAGCGGCTGGCGGAGGGGCTCCTACAATGAGCAGTTCTTC
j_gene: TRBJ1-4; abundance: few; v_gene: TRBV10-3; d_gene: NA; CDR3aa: CAISEGQDNEKLFF; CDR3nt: TGTGCCATCAGTGAGGGCCAGGATAATGAAAAACTGTTTTTT
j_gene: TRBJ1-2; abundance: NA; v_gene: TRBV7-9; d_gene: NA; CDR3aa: CATSYDGYTF; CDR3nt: TGTGCCACCTCCTATGATGGCTACACCTTC
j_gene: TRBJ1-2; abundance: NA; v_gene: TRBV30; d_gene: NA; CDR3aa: CAWSEDSYGYTF; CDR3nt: TGTGCCTGGAGTGAGGACAGCTATGGCTACACCTTC
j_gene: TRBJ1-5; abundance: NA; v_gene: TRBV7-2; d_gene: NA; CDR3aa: CASSLRGNQPQHF; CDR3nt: TGTGCCAGCAGCTTACGGGGCAATCAGCCCCAGCATTTT
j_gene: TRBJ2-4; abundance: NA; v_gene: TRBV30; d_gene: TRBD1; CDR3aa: CAWRQGNIQYF; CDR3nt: TGTGCCTGGAGACAGGGGAACATTCAGTACTTC
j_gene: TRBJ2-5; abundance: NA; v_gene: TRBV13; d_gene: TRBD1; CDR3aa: CASSLGQGETQYF; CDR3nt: TGTGCCAGCAGCCTGGGACAGGGAGAGACCCAGTACTTC
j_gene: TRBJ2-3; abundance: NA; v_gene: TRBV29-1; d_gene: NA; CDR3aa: CSVEGERSLGTDTQYF; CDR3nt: TGCAGCGTTGAAGGGGAAAGGAGTCTGGGCACAGATACGCAGTATTTT
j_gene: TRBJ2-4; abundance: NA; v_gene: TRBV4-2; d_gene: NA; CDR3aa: CASSLLGGQPKLAKNIQYF; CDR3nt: TGTGCCAGCAGCCTCCTAGGCGGCCAACCGAAACTAGCCAAAAACATTCAGTACTTC
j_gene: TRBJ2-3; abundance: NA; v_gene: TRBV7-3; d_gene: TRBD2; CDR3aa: CASSRSGGLSRDTQYF; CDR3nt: TGTGCCAGCAGCCGGAGCGGGGGACTCTCGAGGGATACGCAGTATTTT
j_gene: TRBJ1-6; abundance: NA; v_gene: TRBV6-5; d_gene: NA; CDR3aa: CASSYQGNSPLHF; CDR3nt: TGTGCCAGCAGTTACCAGGGGAATTCACCCCTCCACTTT
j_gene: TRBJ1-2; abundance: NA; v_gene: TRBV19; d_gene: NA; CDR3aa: CASSIYYRDVNYGYTF; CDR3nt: TGTGCCAGTAGTATTTACTACAGGGATGTTAACTATGGCTACACCTTC
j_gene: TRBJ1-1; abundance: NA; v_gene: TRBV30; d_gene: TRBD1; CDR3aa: CAWIRQGVPLNTEAFF; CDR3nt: TGTGCCTGGATAAGACAGGGGGTTCCTCTGAACACTGAAGCTTTCTTT
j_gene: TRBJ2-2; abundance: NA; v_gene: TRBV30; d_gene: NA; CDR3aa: CAWSRGGNTGELFF; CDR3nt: TGTGCCTGGAGTCGTGGGGGGAACACCGGGGAGCTGTTTTTT
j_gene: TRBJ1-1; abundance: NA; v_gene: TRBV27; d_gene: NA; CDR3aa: CASSFLGVVSEAFF; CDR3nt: TGTGCCAGCAGTTTCCTGGGGGTCGTATCTGAAGCTTTCTTT